This T cell receptor (beta chain) emerged from a study of T cell responses to AZD1222 COVID-19 vaccine (dated by TCRdb to the early 2020s). For the study in its entirety: AZD1222 recipients given second doses at about 4 weeks or at about 12 weeks were pooled, since spike-specific TCR depth and breadth were not found to differ between the two schedules. TCR sequencing was performed for some 250 trial participants, of whom roughly 200 were given two doses of AZD1222 and about 25 were given two doses of MenACWY control vaccine. Trial participants were enrolled by age into subgroups of 18-55, 56-69 and 70-plus years, and about 150, 27 and 61 TCR-sequenced participants, respectively, were included in these subgroups. Study-wide conclusions, independent of this receptor: A significant rise in spike-specific TCR breadth and depth was observed after two AZD1222 doses relative to day 0 and relative to MenACWY recipients. Reportedly, close to half of the unique spike-specific TCRs recognized epitopes lying outside the regions that are mutated in the B.1.351 and B.1.1.7 variants. No day 14 peak-response samples were available, so repertoires were characterized only after the peak T cell response. CD4 TCRs associated with the vaccine covered the entire spike protein, and the dominant responses were in regions 160-218 and 743-854. In the small 56-69-year group, the increase in depth fell short of significance, most likely because of low power. Conclusions about previously exposed vaccinees are limited because only 5 or 6 AZD1222 recipients were SARS-CoV-2 seropositive at baseline. Participants were mostly white British, with more females than males. The authors suggested clonal diversity may have been underestimated.

Sample time point, as interpreted from the label and publication: baseline before first vaccination. Samples from vaccinated people were obtained from the UK trials COV001 and COV002, which included a single-blind randomized controlled phase 2/3 trial of AZD1222 (ChAdOx1 nCoV-19) in healthy adults. For TCRbeta chain sequencing, PBMC samples from trial participants were taken at day 0 and at day 28 after the second dose. Including cysteine and phenylalanine, the CDR3 has 17 amino acids. The read is trimmed to its CDR3 DNA, 51 bases read in frame from base 1. Germline trimming amounts to 0 bases on V and 8 bases on J, with 13 as the count of junction bases outside the gene matches. Reading the germline V gene (reference sequence) gives CDR1 WNHNN and CDR2 SYGVQD. As to this clone: Its antigen specificity is not known. Within one base of it there is no much larger clone, and no base qualities were kept.

The CDR3 regions of human TCRbeta chains were analyzed by immunosequencing. Processing in the source paper ran as follows. TCRs in the repertoires were matched against a reference library of SARS-CoV-2-specific TCRs that had been generated with the MIRA antigen-specificity platform. Breadth was defined as the fraction of unique TCRs that were SARS-CoV-2-associated. Depth was defined as the fraction of total T cells that were SARS-CoV-2-associated. Using the MIRA data, each spike-specific TCR was assigned both to the spike region to which the TCR was reactive and to a CD4 or CD8 class. Log10-transformed breadth and depth values were compared by one-way ANOVA with Sidak's multiple comparisons tests. Not all clones reach the TCRdb copy of this immuneACCESS table, which keeps in-frame sequences only. Checked studies attribute under half of the gap to unresolved V genes and leave the rest unexplained. V and J calls and clone size are as listed in that table; D and trimming were resolved from the DNA. The sample yields 150,000 to 200,000 clones; 90% were counted once. The ten largest clones capture approximately 3% of the sample.

The specimen comprised peripheral blood, sampled on day 0 of AZD1222 vaccination. The sequence joins TRBV10-1 to TRBJ1-5, and TRBD1 matches 7 of the central bases. The TCR was taken from an adult in good health. The nucleotides read TGCGCCAGCAGTGAGTCGAGGTCAGGGGGAGGGACGGAGCCCCAGCATTTT. This yields the protein CASSESRSGGGTEPQHF.